Here is one T cell receptor beta chain with its context. The antigen is unknown. It was with 60 Vbeta and 13 Jbeta primers that the PCR ran. Sequencing was performed with immunoSEQ multiplex PCR; in TCRdb, only in-frame clones are kept and a portion is missing. The repertoire table contains about 210,000 clones. This sample is part of a study of cytomegalovirus exposure and HLA in healthy donors. Study results and caveats: Most observed TCR sequences were rare, whereas some public TCRs were detected in many donors. There were 150 to 200 TCR beta chains listed as cytomegalovirus-associated. A later look showed TCR association rates differing by HLA locus, highest for DRB1 and lowest for HLA-C.

Per germline, CDR1 MNHEY and CDR2 SVGAGI. The CDR3 loop spans 15 amino acids. Trimming stripped 2 bases from V and 1 base from J, with 11 bases between. The material sequenced was PBMCs. The TCR originated in a woman in her 30s in good health and CMV-seropositive. The chain recombines TRBV6-5 with TRBJ1-2, with a weak D call TRBD1 (5 bases). This chain's CDR3 is CASSYGQRGNYGYTF. Here the CDR3 DNA reads TGTGCCAGCAGTTACGGGCAAAGGGGTAACTATGGCTACACCTTC.